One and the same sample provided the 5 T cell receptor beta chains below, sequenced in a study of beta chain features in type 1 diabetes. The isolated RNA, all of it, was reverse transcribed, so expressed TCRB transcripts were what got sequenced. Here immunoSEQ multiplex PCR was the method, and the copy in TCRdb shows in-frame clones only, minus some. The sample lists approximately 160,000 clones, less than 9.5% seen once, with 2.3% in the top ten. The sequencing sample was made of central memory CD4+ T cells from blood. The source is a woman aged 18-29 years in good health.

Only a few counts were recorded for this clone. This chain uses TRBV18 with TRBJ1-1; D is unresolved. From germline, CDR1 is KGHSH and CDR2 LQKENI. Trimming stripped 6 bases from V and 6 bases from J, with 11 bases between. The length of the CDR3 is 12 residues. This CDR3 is CASSLGGAEAFF. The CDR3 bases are TGTGCCAGCTCCCTCGGCGGTGCTGAAGCTTTCTTT.

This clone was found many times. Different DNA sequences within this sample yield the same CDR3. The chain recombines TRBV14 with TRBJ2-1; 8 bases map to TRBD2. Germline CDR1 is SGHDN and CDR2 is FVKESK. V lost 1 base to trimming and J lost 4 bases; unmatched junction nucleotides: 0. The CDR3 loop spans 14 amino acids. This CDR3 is CASSQGGRYNEQFF. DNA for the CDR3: TGTGCCAGCAGCCAAGGCGGGAGGTACAATGAGCAGTTCTTC.

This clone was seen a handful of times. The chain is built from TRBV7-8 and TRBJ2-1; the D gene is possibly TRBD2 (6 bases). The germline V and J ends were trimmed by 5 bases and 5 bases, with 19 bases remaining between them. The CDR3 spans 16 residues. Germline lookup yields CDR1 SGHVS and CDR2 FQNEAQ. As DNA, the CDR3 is TGTGCCAGCAGCCCCCCAGCGGAGGGGTCTAACAATGAGCAGTTCTTC. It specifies CASSPPAEGSNNEQFF.

CDR3 sequence reads: CASSPRSGSEAFF. The CDR3 coding sequence is TGTGCCAGCAGCCCCCGGTCGGGATCTGAAGCTTTCTTT. The rearrangement uses TRBV27 and TRBJ1-1; no firm D call. The CDR3 consists of 13 residues. CDR1 and CDR2 (germline): MNHEY, SMNVEV (reference sequence). The germline V and J ends were trimmed by 6 bases and 6 bases, with 14 bases remaining between them.

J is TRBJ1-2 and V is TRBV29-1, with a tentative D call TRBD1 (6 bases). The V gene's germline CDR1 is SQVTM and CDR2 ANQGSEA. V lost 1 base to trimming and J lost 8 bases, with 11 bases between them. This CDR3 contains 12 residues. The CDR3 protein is CSVEAGAGGYTF. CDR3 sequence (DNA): TGCAGCGTTGAAGCAGGGGCCGGAGGCTACACCTTC.